This paragraph reports one TCR beta chain. These data come from a study of patients and donors after allogeneic stem cell transplantation. TCRdb recomputed calls from the RT-PCR reads with MiXCR, one row per CDR3 protein. The sample yields roughly 200,000 distinct CDR3 sequences, over 30% seen once. Trimming shortened V by 2 bases and J by 3 bases, and 11 bases separated the two germline ends. CDR1 and CDR2 (germline): MDHEN, SYDVKM. The CDR3 covers 14 residues. This chain connects TRBV28 to TRBJ2-7; possible D gene TRBD1, 6 bases. This TCR was recovered from a human donor who was either an allogeneic HSCT recipient or a stem cell or donor lymphocyte infusion donor (not recorded which). It is not recorded whose cells these are; they may come from a transplant donor. The sample was blood, either unsorted or a sorted T cell fraction (not recorded which). CDR3 protein: CASSLGWTDYEQYF. Here the CDR3 DNA reads TGTGCCAGCAGTTTAGGTTGGACAGACTACGAGCAGTACTTC.